A single sample gave rise to the 20 T cell receptor beta chains below, sequenced in a study of blood T cell repertoires in COVID-19 (TCRdb year 2020). The method was the immunoSEQ multiplex PCR assay. TCRdb retrieved this table from immuneACCESS and kept in-frame rearrangements only. Not all clones are present; in checked studies, unresolved V genes account for under half, and no reason is known for the remainder. Counted in this sample were about 250,000 clones; under 90% of them appeared once. The ten largest clones represent 15% of the sample. Material for sequencing was PBMCs or T cells enriched from blood (not recorded which). The source is a man between 18 and 35 years old who had recovered from COVID-19.

The rearrangement uses TRBV18 and TRBJ1-4; tentative D call: TRBD1 (6 bases). Germline lookup yields CDR1 KGHSH and CDR2 LQKENI. The CDR3 spans 13 residues. Trimming removed 2 bases from V and 6 bases from J, with 7 bases in between. CDR3 amino acids: CASSPSGDEKLFF. The CDR3, as DNA: TGTGCCAGCTCACCATCAGGGGATGAAAAACTGTTTTTT.

This clone was seen once. The rearrangement joins TRBV30 to TRBJ2-5; 7 bases align to TRBD2. The CDR3 has 15 residues. V shed 2 bases and J 2 bases; nucleotides not matched to a gene: 8. Per the germline V gene, CDR1 is GTSNPN and CDR2 is SVGIG (reference sequence). As DNA, the CDR3 is TGTGCCTGGAGTCCCCCTCCTAGCGGTCAAGAGACCCAGTACTTC. Protein sequence: CAWSPPPSGQETQYF.

This chain connects TRBV19 to TRBJ2-7; TRBD1 aligns across 8 bases. Germline V gene data show CDR1 as LNHDA and CDR2 as SQIVND (reference sequence). This CDR3 comprises 16 residues. V was clipped by 6 bases and J by 5 bases; unmatched bases: 15. CDR3 loop: CASRGNVGTGIHEQYF. DNA for the CDR3: TGTGCCAGTAGGGGGAATGTGGGGACAGGAATACACGAGCAGTACTTC.

This clone was observed once. The chain carries TRBV15 and TRBJ1-1, with D maybe TRBD1 (6 bases). Trimming stripped 0 bases from V and 4 bases from J, with 9 bases between. CDR3 size: 14 residues. From germline, CDR1 is LNHNV and CDR2 YYDKDF (reference sequence). In DNA, the CDR3 is TGTGCCACCAGCAGAGAAGGGGGTCGCACTGAAGCTTTCTTT. It codes for CATSREGGRTEAFF.

This chain links TRBV27 with TRBJ2-7; D may be TRBD2 (6 bases). V dropped 1 base and J dropped 6 bases, with 10 bases sitting between them. The CDR3 sequence is 13 residues long. Germline V gives CDR1 MNHEY, CDR2 SMNVEV (reference sequence). CDR3 sequence reads: CASSLFGGAEQYF. The CDR3 DNA is TGTGCCAGCAGTTTATTCGGGGGAGCCGAGCAGTACTTC.

This chain links TRBV7-9 with TRBJ1-2; D unclear. This CDR3 spans 14 amino acids. Trimming cost V 3 bases and J 0 bases, with 8 bases left between them. Germline lookup yields CDR1 SEHNR and CDR2 FQNEAQ (reference sequence). The DNA of the CDR3 is TGTGCCAGCAGCTTGTATACAGCTAACTATGGCTACACCTTC. The encoded protein is CASSLYTANYGYTF.

This chain links TRBV7-9 with TRBJ2-5; TRBD1 matches 11 bases. Germline loops: CDR1 SEHNR, CDR2 FQNEAQ (reference sequence). The CDR3 is 14 amino acids. J lost 2 bases, V lost 6 bases, and 2 bases had no gene match. The CDR3 DNA sequence: TGTGCCAGCAGTAGGGACAGGGGGCAAGAGACCCAGTACTTC. This gives the protein CASSRDRGQETQYF.

This rearrangement joins TRBV30 to TRBJ1-1; the D gene is possibly TRBD1 (5 bases). This CDR3 contains 13 residues. V lost 0 bases, J lost 8 bases, and 13 bases lay in between. Germline V gene data show CDR1 as GTSNPN and CDR2 as SVGIG (reference sequence). For the CDR3, the DNA is TGTGCCTGGAGTGTATTGGTCGGGGGGGAAGCTTTCTTT. Translation: CAWSVLVGGEAFF.

The chain joins TRBV11-2 to TRBJ2-1, with 7 bases lining up with TRBD2. The germline V gene encodes CDR1 SGHAT and CDR2 FQNNGV. J was trimmed by 7 bases and V by 1 base; bases with no gene match: 4. The length of the CDR3 is 14 residues. DNA for the CDR3: TGTGCCAGCAGCTTAGCGGGGGGTTCTAATGAGCAGTTCTTC. This translates into CASSLAGGSNEQFF.

This rearrangement joins TRBV6-5 to TRBJ1-6, with unresolved D. CDR3 length equals 10 residues. Per germline, CDR1 MNHEY and CDR2 SVGAGI. Trimming pared 5 bases from V and 11 bases from J, leaving 4 bases between. In DNA, the CDR3 is TGTGCCAGCAGTACACCACCCCTCCACTTT. Encoded protein: CASSTPPLHF.

The chain carries TRBV9 and TRBJ1-5, with 10 nucleotides matching TRBD1. This CDR3 has 14 amino acids. CDR1 and CDR2 (germline): SGDLS, YYNGEE. Trimming cost V 4 bases and J 6 bases; bases outside gene matches: 4. CDR3 loop: CASSSGQGVQPQHF. In DNA, the CDR3 is TGTGCCAGCAGCTCCGGACAGGGGGTTCAGCCCCAGCATTTT. The entire variable domain, with the rest obtained from reference TRBV9 and TRBJ1-5, is as follows: DSGVTQTPKHLITATGQRVTLRCSPRSGDLSVYWYQQSLDQGLQFLIQYYNGEERAKGNILERFSAQQFPDLHSELNLSSLELGDSALYFCASSSGQGVQPQHFGDGTRLSIL.

In its sample, this clone was seen a few times. The DNA of the CDR3 is TGTGCCAGCAGCCAACTAGCGGGAGCCGGGGAGCTGTTTTTT. Amino acid sequence: CASSQLAGAGELFF. The V call is TRBV3-1 (or the pseudogene TRBV3-2), the J call TRBJ2-2; TRBD2 agrees at 10 bases. The CDR3 length is 14 residues. Germline trimming cut 2 bases from V and 6 bases from J; bases unmatched to any gene: 0. Germline values: CDR1 LGHDT, CDR2 YNNKEL (reference sequence).

The J gene is TRBJ1-4, the V gene TRBV6-4; D call uncertain. V was shortened by 0 bases and J by 8 bases, with 19 bases between the two germline ends. CDR1 and CDR2 from the germline V gene are MRHNA and SNTAGT. The CDR3 loop spans 17 amino acids. CDR3 nucleotides: TGTGCCAGCAGTGACTCGAGGGTAGAATGGTATTGGGAAAAACTGTTTTTT. Translation gives CASSDSRVEWYWEKLFF.

The V gene is TRBV7-6, the J gene TRBJ2-2; tentative D call: TRBD2 (6 bases). V was cut by 3 bases and J by 5 bases, with 16 bases left in between. CDR1 is SGHVS, CDR2 FNYEAQ, per germline. The CDR3 spans 16 residues. The CDR3: CASSLRVGAGTGELFF. The CDR3 nucleotides read TGTGCCAGCAGCTTGCGTGTCGGGGCGGGGACCGGGGAGCTGTTTTTT.

V and J are TRBV5-1 and TRBJ2-1, with TRBD2 as a possible D gene (6 bases). Trimming took off 2 bases at V and 9 bases at J, with 15 bases between the two ends. This CDR3 is built from 14 residues. In germline, CDR1 is SGHRS, CDR2 YFSETQ. CDR3: CASSFRSGAGEQFF. In DNA form, the CDR3 reads TGCGCCAGCAGCTTCAGATCGGGAGCAGGTGAGCAGTTCTTC.

This clone occurred once. The rearrangement links TRBV7-2 to TRBJ2-2; D is possibly TRBD1 (5 bases). This CDR3 comprises 15 residues. CDR1 is SGHTA and CDR2 is FQGNSA in the germline V gene. V was trimmed by 1 base and J by 7 bases, leaving 13 bases between them. The CDR3 sequence: CASSLEPRDDGELFF. DNA of the CDR3: TGTGCCAGCAGCTTAGAGCCCAGGGATGACGGGGAGCTGTTTTTT.

This clone was counted once. This rearrangement joins TRBV11-2 to TRBJ1-2; D gene uncertain. The V end lost 1 base, the J end lost 7 bases, and 16 bases lay between the germline ends. The V gene's germline CDR1 is SGHAT and CDR2 FQNNGV. The CDR3 loop spans 15 amino acids. Here the CDR3 DNA reads TGTGCCAGCAGCTTAGTCGGCGGAGGTTTTGCTGGCTACACCTTC. This translates into CASSLVGGGFAGYTF.

The chain couples TRBV5-1 to TRBJ2-7; 9 bases match TRBD1. The V and J ends lost 4 bases and 4 bases, in that order; junction bases with no gene match: 6. This CDR3 comprises 14 residues. In germline, CDR1 is SGHRS, CDR2 YFSETQ. The CDR3 DNA follows: TGCGCCAGCAGCGCCGGGACAGGGTTATACGAGCAGTACTTC. This sequence encodes CASSAGTGLYEQYF.

The V call is TRBV18, the J call TRBJ2-4; 14 bases are shared with TRBD2. With 8 bases clipped from V and 4 bases from J, the junction kept 13 bases outside the gene matches. Germline loops: CDR1 KGHSH, CDR2 LQKENI. This CDR3 has 18 residues. The CDR3 sequence: CASHGGLAGDLIKNIQYF. CDR3 DNA sequence: TGTGCCAGCCACGGGGGACTAGCGGGAGATCTGATTAAAAACATTCAGTACTTC.

In this sample, this clone turned up a few times. CDR3 nucleotide sequence: TGTGCCAGTAGTCTACGGACAGGGCGGTTGGATCAGCCCCAGCATTTT. The encoded protein is CASSLRTGRLDQPQHF. The genes are TRBV19 and TRBJ1-5; 8 bases are a match to TRBD1. CDR3 size: 16 residues. Germline CDR1 is LNHDA and CDR2 is SQIVND (reference sequence). J gave up 5 bases and V 5 bases, and 11 bases lay outside the gene matches.